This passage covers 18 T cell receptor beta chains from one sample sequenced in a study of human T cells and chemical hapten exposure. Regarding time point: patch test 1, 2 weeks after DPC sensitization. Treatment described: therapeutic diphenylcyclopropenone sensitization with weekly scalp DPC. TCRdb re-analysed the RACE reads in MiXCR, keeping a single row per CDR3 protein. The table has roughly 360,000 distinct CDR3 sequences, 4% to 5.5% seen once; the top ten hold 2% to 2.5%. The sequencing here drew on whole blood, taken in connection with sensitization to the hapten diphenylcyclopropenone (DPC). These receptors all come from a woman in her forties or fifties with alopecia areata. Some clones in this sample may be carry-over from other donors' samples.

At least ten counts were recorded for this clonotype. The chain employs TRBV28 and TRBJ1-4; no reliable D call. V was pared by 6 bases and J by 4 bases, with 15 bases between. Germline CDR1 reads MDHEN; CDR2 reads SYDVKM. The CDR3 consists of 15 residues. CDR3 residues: CASSQLADGNEKLFF. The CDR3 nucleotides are TGTGCCAGCAGCCAACTTGCCGACGGTAATGAAAAACTGTTTTTT.

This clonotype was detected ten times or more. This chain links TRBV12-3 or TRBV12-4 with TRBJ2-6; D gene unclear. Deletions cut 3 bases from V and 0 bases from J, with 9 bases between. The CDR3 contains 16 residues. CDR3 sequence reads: CASSFGQSSGANVLTF. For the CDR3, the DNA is TGTGCCAGCAGTTTCGGGCAGAGCTCTGGGGCCAACGTCCTGACTTTC.

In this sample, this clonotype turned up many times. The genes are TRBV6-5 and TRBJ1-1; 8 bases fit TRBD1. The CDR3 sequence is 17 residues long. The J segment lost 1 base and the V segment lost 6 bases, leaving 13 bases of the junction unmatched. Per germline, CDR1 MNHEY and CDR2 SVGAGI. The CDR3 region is CASRVMLVGTGNTEAFF. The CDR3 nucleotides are TGTGCCAGCAGGGTGATGTTGGTCGGGACAGGGAACACTGAAGCTTTCTTT.

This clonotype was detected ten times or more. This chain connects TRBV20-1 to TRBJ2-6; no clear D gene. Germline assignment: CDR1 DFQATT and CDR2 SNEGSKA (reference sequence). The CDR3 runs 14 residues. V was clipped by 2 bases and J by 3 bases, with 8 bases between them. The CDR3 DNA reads TGCAGTGCTAGACGCAGGAGTGGGGCCAACGTCCTGACTTTC. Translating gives CSARRRSGANVLTF.

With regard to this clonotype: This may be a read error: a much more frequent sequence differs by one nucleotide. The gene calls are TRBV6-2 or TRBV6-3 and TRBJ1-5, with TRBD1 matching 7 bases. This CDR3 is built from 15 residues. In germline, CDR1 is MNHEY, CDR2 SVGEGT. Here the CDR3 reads CASSRQGFSNQPQNF. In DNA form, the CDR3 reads TGTGCCAGCAGTCGACAGGGATTTAGCAATCAGCCCCAGAATTTT.

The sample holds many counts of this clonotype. The CDR3 sequence is CASSPRRGPNEQFF. Written as DNA, the CDR3 is TGTGCCAGCAGCCCCCGGAGAGGGCCCAATGAGCAGTTCTTC. The rearrangement links TRBV7-9 to TRBJ2-1; TRBD2 is a possible D gene (5 bases). Trimming took off 5 bases at V and 6 bases at J, with 14 bases between the two ends. The germline V gene has CDR1 SEHNR and CDR2 FQNEAQ (reference sequence). There are 14 residues in the CDR3.

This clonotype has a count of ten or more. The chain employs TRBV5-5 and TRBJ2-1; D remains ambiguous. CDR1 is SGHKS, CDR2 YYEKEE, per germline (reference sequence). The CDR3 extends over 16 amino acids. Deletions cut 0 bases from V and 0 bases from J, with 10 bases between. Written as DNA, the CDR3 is TGTGCCAGCAGCTTGGAGGGTGGTGGCTCCTACAATGAGCAGTTCTTC. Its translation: CASSLEGGGSYNEQFF.

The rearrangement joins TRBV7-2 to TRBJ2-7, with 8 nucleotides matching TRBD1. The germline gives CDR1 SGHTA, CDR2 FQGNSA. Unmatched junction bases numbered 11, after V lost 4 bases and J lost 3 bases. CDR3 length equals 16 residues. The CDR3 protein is CASSSFQGAFVYEQYF. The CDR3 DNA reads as TGTGCCAGCAGCTCATTTCAGGGGGCCTTTGTCTACGAGCAGTACTTC.

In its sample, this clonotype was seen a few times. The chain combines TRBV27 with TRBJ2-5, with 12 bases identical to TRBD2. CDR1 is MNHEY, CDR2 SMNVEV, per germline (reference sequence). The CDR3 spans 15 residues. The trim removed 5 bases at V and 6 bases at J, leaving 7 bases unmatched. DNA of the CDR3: TGTGCCAGCAGTACCACTAGCGGGGGGCCGAAGACCCAGTACTTC. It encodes CASSTTSGGPKTQYF.

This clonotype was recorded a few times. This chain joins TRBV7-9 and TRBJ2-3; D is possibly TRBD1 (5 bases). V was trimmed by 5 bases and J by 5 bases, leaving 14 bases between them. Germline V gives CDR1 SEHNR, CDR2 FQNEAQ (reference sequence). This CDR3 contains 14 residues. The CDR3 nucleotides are TGTGCCAGCAGCCGTAAAACGACAGTAGATACGCAGTATTTT. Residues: CASSRKTTVDTQYF.

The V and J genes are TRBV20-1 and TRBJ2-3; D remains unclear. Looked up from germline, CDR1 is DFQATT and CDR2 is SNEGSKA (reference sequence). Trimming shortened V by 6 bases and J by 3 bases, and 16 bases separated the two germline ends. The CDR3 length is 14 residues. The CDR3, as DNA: TGCAGTGCAACCCACAAGGGCCGTACAGATACGCAGTATTTT. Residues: CSATHKGRTDTQYF.

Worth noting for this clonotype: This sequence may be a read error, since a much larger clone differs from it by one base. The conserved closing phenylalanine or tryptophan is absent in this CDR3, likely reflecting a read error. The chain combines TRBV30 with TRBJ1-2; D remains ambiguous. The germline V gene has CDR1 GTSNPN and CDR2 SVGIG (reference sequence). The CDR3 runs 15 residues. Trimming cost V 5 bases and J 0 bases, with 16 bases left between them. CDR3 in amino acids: CAWLRAQVPNYGYTL. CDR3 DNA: TGTGCCTGGTTAAGGGCACAAGTTCCTAACTATGGCTACACCCTC.

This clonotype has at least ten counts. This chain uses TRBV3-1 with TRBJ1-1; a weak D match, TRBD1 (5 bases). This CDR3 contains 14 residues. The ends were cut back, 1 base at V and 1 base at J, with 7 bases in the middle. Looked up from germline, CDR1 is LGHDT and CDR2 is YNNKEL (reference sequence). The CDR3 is CASSQAGQNTEAFF. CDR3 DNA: TGTGCCAGCAGCCAAGCCGGACAGAACACTGAAGCTTTCTTT.

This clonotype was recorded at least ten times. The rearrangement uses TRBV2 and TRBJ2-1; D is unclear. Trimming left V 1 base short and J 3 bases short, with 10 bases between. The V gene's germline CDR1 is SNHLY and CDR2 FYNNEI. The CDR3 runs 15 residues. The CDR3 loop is CASSEGPPFYNEQFF. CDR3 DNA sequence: TGTGCCAGCAGTGAAGGGCCTCCCTTCTACAATGAGCAGTTCTTC.

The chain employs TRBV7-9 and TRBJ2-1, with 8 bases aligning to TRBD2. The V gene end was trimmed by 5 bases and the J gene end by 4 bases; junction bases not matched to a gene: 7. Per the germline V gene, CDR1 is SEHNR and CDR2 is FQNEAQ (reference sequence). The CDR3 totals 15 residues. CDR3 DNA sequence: TGTGCCAGCAGCGTGGTGCGGGGGGTTTACAATGAGCAGTTCTTC. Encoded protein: CASSVVRGVYNEQFF.

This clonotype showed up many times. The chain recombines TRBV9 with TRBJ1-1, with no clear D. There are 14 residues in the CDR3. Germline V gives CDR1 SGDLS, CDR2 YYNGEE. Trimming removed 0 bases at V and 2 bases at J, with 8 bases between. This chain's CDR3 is CASSVVYRNTEAFF. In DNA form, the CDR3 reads TGTGCCAGCAGCGTAGTTTACAGAAACACTGAAGCTTTCTTT.

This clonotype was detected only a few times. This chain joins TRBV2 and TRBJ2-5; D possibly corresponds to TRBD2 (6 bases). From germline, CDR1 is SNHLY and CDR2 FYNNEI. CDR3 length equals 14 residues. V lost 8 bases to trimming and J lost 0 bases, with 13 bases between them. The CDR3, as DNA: TGTGCCAGCGAGCCCCGGGACTACCAAGAGACCCAGTACTTC. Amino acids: CASEPRDYQETQYF.

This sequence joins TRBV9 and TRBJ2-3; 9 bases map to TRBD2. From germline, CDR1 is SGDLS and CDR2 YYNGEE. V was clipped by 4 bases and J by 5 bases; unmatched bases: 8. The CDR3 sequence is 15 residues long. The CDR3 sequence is CASSPLAGEEDTQYF. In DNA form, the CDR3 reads TGTGCCAGCAGCCCCTTAGCGGGAGAGGAAGATACGCAGTATTTT.